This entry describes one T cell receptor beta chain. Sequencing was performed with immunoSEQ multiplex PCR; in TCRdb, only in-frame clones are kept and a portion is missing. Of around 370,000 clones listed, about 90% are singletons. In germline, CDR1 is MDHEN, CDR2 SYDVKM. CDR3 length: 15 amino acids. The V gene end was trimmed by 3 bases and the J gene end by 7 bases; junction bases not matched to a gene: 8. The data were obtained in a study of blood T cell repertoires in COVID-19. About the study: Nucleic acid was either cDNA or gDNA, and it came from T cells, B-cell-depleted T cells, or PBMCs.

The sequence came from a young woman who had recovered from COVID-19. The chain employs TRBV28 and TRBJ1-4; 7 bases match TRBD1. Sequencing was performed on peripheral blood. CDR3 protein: CASSFEGAGGEKLFF. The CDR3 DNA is TGTGCCAGCAGTTTTGAGGGGGCGGGTGGTGAAAAACTGTTTTTT.